This is a list of T cell receptor beta chains from one sample in a study of blood T cell repertoires in COVID-19. This table comes from immunoSEQ multiplex PCR, and its TCRdb copy is limited to in-frame clones, with some not included. The data contain roughly 280,000 clones, about nine tenths of them seen just once; the ten biggest clones take up approximately 9%. Sequenced input: peripheral blood. These receptor sequences come from a man aged 40-49 years with active or convalescent COVID-19. The CDR3 runs from the conserved cysteine through the conserved F or W. Fields, in order: D gene, J gene, V gene, clone size, CDR3 DNA, CDR3 protein. A D gene is named only where the DNA matches it firmly. Clone sizes are given selectively: once, few, many, or a class where the clone is expanded.

>-|TRBJ1-4|TRBV2|-
TGTGCCAGCACCGCAGCAACTAATGAAAAACTGTTTTTT
CASTAATNEKLFF
>-|TRBJ2-7|TRBV5-1|few
TGCGCCAGCAGCTTGGAGCTAGCCGAAGAGCAGTACTTC
CASSLELAEEQYF
>TRBD1|TRBJ1-1|TRBV7-9|-
TGTGCCAGCAGCGGGACGACAGGGATCACTGAAGCTTTCTTT
CASSGTTGITEAFF
>TRBD2|TRBJ2-1|TRBV7-9|-
TGTGCCAGCAGCCGGACTAGCGGTTACAATGAGCAGTTCTTC
CASSRTSGYNEQFF
>TRBD1|TRBJ1-2|TRBV9|-
TGTGCCAGCAGTAATGACAGGGGGCTTGGCTACACCTTC
CASSNDRGLGYTF
>-|TRBJ2-2|TRBV6-1|-
TGTGCCAGCAGTGATGGCAGGGGAAACACCGGGGAGCTGTTTTTT
CASSDGRGNTGELFF
>-|TRBJ2-7|TRBV19|-
TGTGCCAGTAGTTTAAACTACGAGCAGTACTTC
CASSLNYEQYF
>-|TRBJ2-7|TRBV3-1/TRBV3-2|-
TGTGCCAGCAGCCAAGAGACTAACACCGTCTCCTACGAGCAGTACTTC
CASSQETNTVSYEQYF
>-|TRBJ1-3|TRBV12-3/TRBV12-4|-
TGTGCCAGCAGTTTGCAGGCTGGAAACACCATATATTTT
CASSLQAGNTIYF
>-|TRBJ2-2|TRBV5-1|few
TGCGCCAGCACCGGCCTCGGGGACACCGGGGAGCTGTTTTTT
CASTGLGDTGELFF
>TRBD1|TRBJ2-7|TRBV5-4|-
TGTGCCAGCAGCGGTCAACAGGGGGCTGCGACCTACGAGCAGTACTTC
CASSGQQGAATYEQYF
>TRBD2|TRBJ2-1|TRBV5-7|once
TGTGCCAGCAGACCCTCTAGCGGGAGGTACAATGAGCAGTTCTTC
CASRPSSGRYNEQFF
>-|TRBJ2-1|TRBV6-5|-
TGTGCCAGCAGTCTAACAGGGTTCCATGAGCAGTTCTTC
CASSLTGFHEQFF
>TRBD1|TRBJ2-3|TRBV6-6|-
TGTGCCAGCAGCTCCACCAGGGGGACGGGCACAGATACGCAGTATTTT
CASSSTRGTGTDTQYF
>-|TRBJ2-2|TRBV9|-
TGTGCCAGCAGCGTATTCCCGGGGGTATGGACCGGGGAGCTGTTTTTT
CASSVFPGVWTGELFF
>TRBD1|TRBJ2-7|TRBV3-1/TRBV3-2|-
TGTGCCAGCAGCCAACGGGACAGGGGAAGCGAGCAGTACTTC
CASSQRDRGSEQYF
>TRBD1|TRBJ1-2|TRBV12-3/TRBV12-4|once
TGTGCCAGCACCCCGGACAGGGGGCTTGGCTACACCTTC
CASTPDRGLGYTF
>-|TRBJ2-7|TRBV11-2|-
TGTGCCAGCAGCTTGACCTTCGGGGGTTACGAGCAGTACTTC
CASSLTFGGYEQYF
>TRBD2|TRBJ2-3|TRBV5-1|-
TGCGCCAGCAGCTTGGCCTTGGCGGGGAGGGGAGATACGCAGTATTTT
CASSLALAGRGDTQYF
>TRBD2|TRBJ2-1|TRBV2|-
TGTGCCAGCAGTGAGGCTAGCGGGAGGAGTAGTGAGCAGTTCTTC
CASSEASGRSSEQFF
>TRBD2|TRBJ2-5|TRBV30|-
TGTGCCTGGGATATGCCTAGCGGGGTGGGTCAAGAGACCCAGTACTTC
CAWDMPSGVGQETQYF
>-|TRBJ1-6|TRBV6-5|-
TGTGCCAGCAGTTACCAACGACAGTACGGCTCACCCCTCCACTTT
CASSYQRQYGSPLHF
>-|TRBJ2-5|TRBV25-1|-
TGTGCCAGCAGTGAATCGGTCAGGGGTGAGACCCAGTACTTC
CASSESVRGETQYF
>-|TRBJ2-7|TRBV5-1|-
TGCGCCAGCAGCTTGAGGGGTAGATCCTACGAGCAGTACTTC
CASSLRGRSYEQYF
>-|TRBJ2-2|TRBV24-1|-
TGTGCCACCAGCGGGACATCCAACACCGGGGAGCTGTTTTTT
CATSGTSNTGELFF
>TRBD2|TRBJ2-2|TRBV24-1|-
TGTGCCACCAGTGATTGGGGACTAGCGGGCCCACCCGGGGAGCTGTTTTTT
CATSDWGLAGPPGELFF
>-|TRBJ1-5|TRBV6-5|-
TGTGCCAGCAGGCTGACAGTCAATCAGCCCCAGCATTTT
CASRLTVNQPQHF
>-|TRBJ2-5|TRBV30|-
TGTGCCTGGAGACGACAAGGGGTGGAGACCCAGTACTTC
CAWRRQGVETQYF
>-|TRBJ1-2|TRBV29-1|-
TGCAGCGTTGCGCGGGGGCGCGGCTATGGCTACACCTTC
CSVARGRGYGYTF
>TRBD2|TRBJ2-1|TRBV27|-
TGTGCCAGCAGGCTAGCGGGGAGCTCCTACAATGAGCAGTTCTTC
CASRLAGSSYNEQFF
>-|TRBJ2-5|TRBV11-3|once
TGTGCCAGCAGCTTAAAGGGGTGGAGTAAGGAGACCCAGTACTTC
CASSLKGWSKETQYF
>TRBD1|TRBJ2-7|TRBV9|-
TGTGCCAGCAGCGTCGAAACCGGGACAGGGGACGAGCAGTACTTC
CASSVETGTGDEQYF
>-|TRBJ1-5|TRBV10-2|-
TGCGCCAGCAACACCCCCAATCAGCCCCAGCATTTT
CASNTPNQPQHF